This T cell receptor beta chain was observed in a study of cytomegalovirus exposure and HLA in healthy donors. The ends were cut back, 0 bases at V and 8 bases at J, with 14 bases in the middle. This CDR3 comprises 14 residues. CDR1 and CDR2 (germline): GTSNPN, SVGIG (reference sequence). Vbeta (60) and Jbeta (13) primers were used in the PCR. Profiled with immunoSEQ multiplex PCR; TCRdb holds only in-frame clones, not every one. The sample yields about 100,000 clones, around 80% seen once. Notes on this clone: Its target is unknown.

The study's findings and limits: Reportedly, cytomegalovirus status was diagnosed with high sensitivity and specificity. Productive rates of about 90% or about 30% were seen for most TCR beta V segments in an earlier analysis.

This sequence joins TRBV30 and TRBJ1-5, with D possibly matching TRBD1 (5 bases). This receptor was identified in a woman aged 18-29 years in good health and CMV-seronegative. The sample taken for sequencing was PBMCs. The CDR3 nucleotides are TGTGCCTGGAGTGTCTTACAGGTACAGAAGCCCCAGCATTTT. It translates to CAWSVLQVQKPQHF.